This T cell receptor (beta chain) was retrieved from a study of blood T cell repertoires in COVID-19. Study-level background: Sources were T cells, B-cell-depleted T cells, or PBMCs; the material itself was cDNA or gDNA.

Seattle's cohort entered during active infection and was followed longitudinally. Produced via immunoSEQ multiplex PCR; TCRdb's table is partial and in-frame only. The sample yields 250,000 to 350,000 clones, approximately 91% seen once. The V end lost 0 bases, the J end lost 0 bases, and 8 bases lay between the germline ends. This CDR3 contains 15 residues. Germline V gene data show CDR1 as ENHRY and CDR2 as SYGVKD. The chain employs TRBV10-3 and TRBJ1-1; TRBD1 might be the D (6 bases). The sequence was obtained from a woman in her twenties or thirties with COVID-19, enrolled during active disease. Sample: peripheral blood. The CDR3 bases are TGTGCCATCAGTGAGTCTGCAGGGGTGAACACTGAAGCTTTCTTT. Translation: CAISESAGVNTEAFF.